The present T cell receptor beta chain was sequenced within a study of TIL therapy for anti-PD-1-resistant metastatic lung cancer. On the study more broadly: Most patients had lung adenocarcinoma.

As to time point: pre-treatment sample, taken before nivolumab and TIL therapy. Whole-study results and caveats: Patients were highly selected, enriched for treatment-naive, never-smoker and oncogene-addicted cases. TIL clonotype persistence in blood showed no apparent association with response.

In regard to this clone: Its target is unknown.

The germline V gene has CDR1 KGHSH and CDR2 LQKENI. V gave up 4 bases and J gave up 2 bases, with 15 bases separating them. There are 15 residues in the CDR3. The libraries were made with immunoSEQ v3. Survey-level samples got approximately 1.8 million read pairs; deep-level samples got roughly 4.5-6.5 million. Clones were sequenced by immunoSEQ multiplex PCR, and TCRdb holds only the in-frame ones, with some missing. The sample shows about 20,000 clones, around 71% of them seen only once. The source of this sequence is a person aged 30 to 80 with non-small cell lung cancer. Sequences were derived from blood, sampled at baseline. The rearrangement joins TRBV18 to TRBJ2-7, with D possibly being TRBD1 (6 bases). The CDR3 nucleotides read TGTGCCAGCTCACTCGGCAGGGGTAGCCCCTACGAGCAGTACGTC. Translation gives CASSLGRGSPYEQYV.